What follows is one T cell receptor (beta chain) and its context. The CDR3 has 14 amino acids. These data come from a study of blood T cell repertoires in COVID-19. Study-wide background: Both acute and convalescent COVID-19 samples were obtained from the United States, Italy and Spain. From T cells, B-cell-depleted T cells, or PBMCs came the material, which was cDNA or gDNA.

Seattle cases were enrolled at active infection and followed longitudinally. Measured with immunoSEQ multiplex PCR; TCRdb has only the in-frame clones, and not every one. This sample has roughly 170,000 clones, with about 88% found just once. The TCR originated in a woman in her fifties or sixties with COVID-19, enrolled during active disease. The chain employs TRBV1 and TRBJ1-6; TRBD1, the table's D call, lacks a check against the DNA. TRBV1 constitutes a pseudogene. Sequenced: peripheral blood. The CDR3 bases are TGCACCAGCAGAAAACTCAGGGGGCACTCACCCCTCCACTTT. This sequence encodes CTSRKLRGHSPLHF.